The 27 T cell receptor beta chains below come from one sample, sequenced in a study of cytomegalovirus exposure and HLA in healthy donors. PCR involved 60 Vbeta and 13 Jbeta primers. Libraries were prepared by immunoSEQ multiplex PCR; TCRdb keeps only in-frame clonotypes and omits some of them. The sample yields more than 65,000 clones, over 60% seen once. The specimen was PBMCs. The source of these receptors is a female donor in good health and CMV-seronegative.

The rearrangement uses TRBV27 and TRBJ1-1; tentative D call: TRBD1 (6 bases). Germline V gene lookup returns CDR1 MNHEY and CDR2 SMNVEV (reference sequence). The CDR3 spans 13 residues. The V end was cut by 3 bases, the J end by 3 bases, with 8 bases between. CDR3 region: CASSLYRDTEAFF. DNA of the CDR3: TGTGCCAGCAGTTTGTACAGGGACACTGAAGCTTTCTTT.

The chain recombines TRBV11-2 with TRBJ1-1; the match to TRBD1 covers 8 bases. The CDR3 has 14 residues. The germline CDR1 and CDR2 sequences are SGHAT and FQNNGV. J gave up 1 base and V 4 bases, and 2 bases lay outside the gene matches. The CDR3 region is CASSSQGANTEAFF. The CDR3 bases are TGTGCCAGCAGCTCTCAGGGGGCGAACACTGAAGCTTTCTTT.

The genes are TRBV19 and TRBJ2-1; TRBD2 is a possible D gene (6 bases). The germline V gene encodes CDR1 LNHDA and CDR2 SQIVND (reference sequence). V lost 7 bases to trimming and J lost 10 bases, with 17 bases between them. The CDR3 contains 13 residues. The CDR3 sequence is CASTSGVREEQFF. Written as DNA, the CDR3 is TGTGCCAGTACTAGTGGGGTGCGGGAAGAGCAGTTCTTC.

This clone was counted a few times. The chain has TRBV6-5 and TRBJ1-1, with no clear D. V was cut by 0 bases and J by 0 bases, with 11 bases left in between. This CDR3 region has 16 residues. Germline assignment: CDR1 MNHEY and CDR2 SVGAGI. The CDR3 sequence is CASSYSGANMNTEAFF. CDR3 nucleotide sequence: TGTGCCAGCAGTTACTCCGGAGCGAACATGAACACTGAAGCTTTCTTT.

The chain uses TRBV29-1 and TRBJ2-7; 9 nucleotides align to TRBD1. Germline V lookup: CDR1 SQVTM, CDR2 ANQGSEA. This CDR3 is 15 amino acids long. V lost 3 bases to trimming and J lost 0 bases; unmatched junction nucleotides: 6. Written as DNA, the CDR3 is TGCAGCGTTGACGGACAGGGGAGGGACTCCTACGAGCAGTACTTC. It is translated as CSVDGQGRDSYEQYF.

The CDR3 loop is CASSLPAGGAGELFF. CDR3 in DNA: TGCGCCAGCAGCTTACCAGCGGGAGGGGCCGGGGAGCTGTTTTTT. This chain connects TRBV5-1 to TRBJ2-2, with 10 bases fitting TRBD2. CDR3 length equals 15 residues. V was pared by 2 bases and J by 6 bases, with 4 bases of the junction left unmatched. Germline values: CDR1 SGHRS, CDR2 YFSETQ.

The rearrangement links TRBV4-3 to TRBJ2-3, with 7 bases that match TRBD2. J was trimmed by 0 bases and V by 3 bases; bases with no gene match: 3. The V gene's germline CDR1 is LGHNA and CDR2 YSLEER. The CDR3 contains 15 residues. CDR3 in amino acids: CASSQWRGSTDTQYF. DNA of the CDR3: TGCGCCAGCAGCCAGTGGCGGGGGAGCACAGATACGCAGTATTTT.

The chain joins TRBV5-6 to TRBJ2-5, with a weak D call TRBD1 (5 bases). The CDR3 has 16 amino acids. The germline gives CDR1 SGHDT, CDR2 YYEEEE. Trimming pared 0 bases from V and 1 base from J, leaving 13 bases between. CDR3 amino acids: CASSLAARVSQETQYF. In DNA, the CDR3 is TGTGCCAGCAGCTTGGCCGCCAGGGTGAGCCAAGAGACCCAGTACTTC.

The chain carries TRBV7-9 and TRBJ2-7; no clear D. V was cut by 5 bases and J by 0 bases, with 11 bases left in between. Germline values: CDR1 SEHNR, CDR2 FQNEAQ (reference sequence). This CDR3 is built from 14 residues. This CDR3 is CASSPPSFSYEQYF. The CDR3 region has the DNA TGTGCCAGCAGCCCCCCTAGTTTCTCCTACGAGCAGTACTTC. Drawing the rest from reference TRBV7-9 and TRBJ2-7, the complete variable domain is DTGVSQNPRHKITKRGQNVTFRCDPISEHNRLYWYRQTLGQGPEFLTYFQNEAQLEKSRLLSDRFSAERPKGSFSTLEIQRTEQGDSAMYLCASSPPSFSYEQYFGPGTRLTVT.

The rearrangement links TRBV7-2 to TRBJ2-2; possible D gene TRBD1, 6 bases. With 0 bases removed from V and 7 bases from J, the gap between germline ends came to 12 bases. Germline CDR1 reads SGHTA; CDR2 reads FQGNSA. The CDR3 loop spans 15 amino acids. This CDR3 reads CASSLAMGAGGELFF. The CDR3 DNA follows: TGTGCCAGCAGCTTAGCGATGGGGGCCGGCGGGGAGCTGTTTTTT.

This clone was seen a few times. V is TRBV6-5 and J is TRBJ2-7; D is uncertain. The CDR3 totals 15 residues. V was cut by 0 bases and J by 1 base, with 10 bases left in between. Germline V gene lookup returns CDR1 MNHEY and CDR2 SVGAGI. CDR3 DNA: TGTGCCAGCAGTTACTCGTCCAGGTTTTCCTACGAGCAGTACTTC. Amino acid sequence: CASSYSSRFSYEQYF.

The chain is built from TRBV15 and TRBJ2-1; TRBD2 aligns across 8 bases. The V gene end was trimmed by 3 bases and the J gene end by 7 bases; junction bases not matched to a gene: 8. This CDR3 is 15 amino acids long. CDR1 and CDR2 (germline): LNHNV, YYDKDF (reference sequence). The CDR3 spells CATSRDSGTGNEQFF. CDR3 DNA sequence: TGTGCCACCAGCAGGGATAGCGGGACGGGGAATGAGCAGTTCTTC.

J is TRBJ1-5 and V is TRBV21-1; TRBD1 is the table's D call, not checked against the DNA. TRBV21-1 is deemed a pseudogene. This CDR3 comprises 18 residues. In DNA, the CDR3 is TGTGCCAGCAGCAAAGTACAAGAAACGGACAGGGGTGGGCAGCCCCAGCATTTT. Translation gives CASSKVQETDRGGQPQHF.

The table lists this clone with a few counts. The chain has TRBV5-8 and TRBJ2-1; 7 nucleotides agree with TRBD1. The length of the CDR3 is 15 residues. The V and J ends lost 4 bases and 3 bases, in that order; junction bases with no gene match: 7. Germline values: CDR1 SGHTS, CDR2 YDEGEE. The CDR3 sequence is CASSTGQSIYNEQFF. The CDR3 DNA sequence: TGTGCCAGCAGCACGGGACAGTCCATCTACAATGAGCAGTTCTTC.

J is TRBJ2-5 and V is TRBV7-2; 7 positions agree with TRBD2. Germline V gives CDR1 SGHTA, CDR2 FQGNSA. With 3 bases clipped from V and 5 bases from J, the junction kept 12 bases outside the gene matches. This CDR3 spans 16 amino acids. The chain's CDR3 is CASSFGASGVGETQYF. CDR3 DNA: TGTGCCAGCAGCTTCGGGGCGAGCGGGGTGGGTGAGACCCAGTACTTC.

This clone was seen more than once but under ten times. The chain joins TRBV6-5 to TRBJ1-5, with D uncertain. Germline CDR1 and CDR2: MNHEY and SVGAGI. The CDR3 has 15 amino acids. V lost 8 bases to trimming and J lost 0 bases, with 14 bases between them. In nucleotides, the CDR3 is TGTGCCAGCCGTAGCGGGCAGCTTAGCAATCAGCCCCAGCATTTT. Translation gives CASRSGQLSNQPQHF.

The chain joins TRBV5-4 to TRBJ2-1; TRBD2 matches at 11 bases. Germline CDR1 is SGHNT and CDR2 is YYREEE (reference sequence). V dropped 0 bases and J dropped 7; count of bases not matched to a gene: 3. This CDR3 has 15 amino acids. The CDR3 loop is CASSLVAGGRNEQFF. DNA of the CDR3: TGTGCCAGCAGCTTGGTAGCGGGGGGGCGAAATGAGCAGTTCTTC.

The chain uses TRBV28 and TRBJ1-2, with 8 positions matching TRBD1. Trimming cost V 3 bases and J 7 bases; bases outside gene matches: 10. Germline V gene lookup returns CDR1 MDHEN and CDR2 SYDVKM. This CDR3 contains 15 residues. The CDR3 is CASSFPGQGGGGYTF. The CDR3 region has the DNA TGTGCCAGCAGTTTCCCCGGACAGGGTGGGGGTGGCTACACCTTC.

The CDR3 nucleotides read TGTGCCAGCGGCCGGTGGGGTAGCGGGGGGGAAGAGACCCAGTACTTC. Protein sequence: CASGRWGSGGEETQYF. The gene calls are TRBV7-6 and TRBJ2-5, with 11 bases lining up with TRBD2. Germline V lookup: CDR1 SGHVS, CDR2 FNYEAQ. The V segment lost 8 bases and the J segment 3 bases; nucleotides outside the gene matches: 11. CDR3 length: 16 amino acids.

CDR3 amino acids: CASSRSQETQYF. For the CDR3, the DNA is TGCGCCAGCAGCCGGTCCCAAGAGACCCAGTACTTC. V gene TRBV5-1 combines with J gene TRBJ2-5, with no clear D. The CDR3 is 12 residues long. Germline V gives CDR1 SGHRS, CDR2 YFSETQ. Trimming took 4 bases from V and 1 from J, leaving 5 bases between them.

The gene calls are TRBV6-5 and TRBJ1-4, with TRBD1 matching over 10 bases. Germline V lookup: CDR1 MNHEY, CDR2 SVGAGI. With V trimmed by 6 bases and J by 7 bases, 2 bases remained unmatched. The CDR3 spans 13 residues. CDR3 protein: CASRDRGGEKLFF. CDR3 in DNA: TGTGCCAGCAGGGACAGGGGGGGTGAAAAACTGTTTTTT.

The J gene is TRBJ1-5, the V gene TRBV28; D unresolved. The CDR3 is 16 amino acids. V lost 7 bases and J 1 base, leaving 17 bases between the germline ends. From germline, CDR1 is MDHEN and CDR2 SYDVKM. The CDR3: CASTLRGGGSNQPQHF. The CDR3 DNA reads TGTGCCAGCACCCTCCGTGGAGGAGGAAGCAATCAGCCCCAGCATTTT.

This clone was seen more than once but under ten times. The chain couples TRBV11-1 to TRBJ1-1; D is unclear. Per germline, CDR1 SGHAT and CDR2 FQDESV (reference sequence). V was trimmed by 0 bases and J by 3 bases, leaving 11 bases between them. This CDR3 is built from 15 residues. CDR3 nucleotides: TGTGCCAGCAGCTTAGCTCCGGGCGGGGACACTGAAGCTTTCTTT. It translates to CASSLAPGGDTEAFF.

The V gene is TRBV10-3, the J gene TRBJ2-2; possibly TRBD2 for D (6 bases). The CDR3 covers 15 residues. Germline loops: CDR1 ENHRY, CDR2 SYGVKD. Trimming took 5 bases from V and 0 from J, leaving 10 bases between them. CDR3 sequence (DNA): TGTGCCATCAGTTCGAGGGACTCGAACACCGGGGAGCTGTTTTTT. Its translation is CAISSRDSNTGELFF.

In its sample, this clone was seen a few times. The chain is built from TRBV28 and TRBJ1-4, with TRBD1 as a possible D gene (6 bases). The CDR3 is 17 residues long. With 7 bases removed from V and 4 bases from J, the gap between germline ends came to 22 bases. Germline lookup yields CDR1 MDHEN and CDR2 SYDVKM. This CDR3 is CASIHSRPGGLNEKLFF. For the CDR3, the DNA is TGTGCCAGCATCCATAGTAGGCCGGGGGGCCTTAATGAAAAACTGTTTTTT.

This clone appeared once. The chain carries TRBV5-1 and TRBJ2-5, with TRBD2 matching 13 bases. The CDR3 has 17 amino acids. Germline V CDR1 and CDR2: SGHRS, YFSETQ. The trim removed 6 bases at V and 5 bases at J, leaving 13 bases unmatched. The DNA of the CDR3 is TGCGCCAGCATCGCATCAGGGACTAGCGGGACTAAGGAGACCCAGTACTTC. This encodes CASIASGTSGTKETQYF.

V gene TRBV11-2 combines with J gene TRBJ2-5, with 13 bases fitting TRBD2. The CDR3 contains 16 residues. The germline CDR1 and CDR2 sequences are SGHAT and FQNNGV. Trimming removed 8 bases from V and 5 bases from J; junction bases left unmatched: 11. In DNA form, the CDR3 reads TGTGCCAGCTCGCGGACTAGCGGGGGAGGATGGGAGACCCAGTACTTC. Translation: CASSRTSGGGWETQYF.